The 12 T cell receptor beta chains reported below all come from one sample, sequenced in a study of beta chain features in type 1 diabetes (dated by TCRdb to the late 2010s). Preparation of the library involved the immunoSEQ multiplex PCR assay. All of the isolated RNA was reverse transcribed with the High Capacity cDNA Reverse Transcription Kit, so expressed TCRB transcripts were sequenced. The immuneACCESS repertoire file appears here via TCRdb, limited to in-frame rearrangements. These files lack a portion of the clones; in checked studies, under half of the deficit traces to unresolved V genes, and the cause of the others is not known. Here the sample has more than 350,000 clones; over 10% occur a single time. About 0.042% of the sample is taken by the ten largest. Material: naive CD4+ T cells from blood. Taken with the paper, the label for cell subset or site translates to: true naive CD4+ T cells. The receptors stem from a woman between 18 and 30 years old in good health.

This chain uses TRBV29-1 with TRBJ2-5; perhaps TRBD2 as D (6 bases). Trimming stripped 4 bases from V and 3 bases from J, with 6 bases between. Germline CDR1 and CDR2: SQVTM and ANQGSEA. This CDR3 region has 11 residues. CDR3 coding DNA: TGCAGCGTTGGACTAGAAGAGACCCAGTACTTC. It specifies CSVGLEETQYF.

The chain employs TRBV30 and TRBJ1-2; D is unclear. Germline V gene sequence: CDR1 GTSNPN, CDR2 SVGIG (reference sequence). The CDR3 totals 14 residues. Trimming pared 0 bases from V and 4 bases from J, leaving 12 bases between. CDR3 in DNA: TGTGCCTGGAGTGTTGGAGCAGGCCGCTATGGCTACACCTTC. Protein product: CAWSVGAGRYGYTF.

V is TRBV7-2 and J is TRBJ2-3, with a possible D match to TRBD1 (5 bases). Germline V CDR1 and CDR2: SGHTA, FQGNSA. The CDR3 is made up of 14 amino acids. Trimming shortened V by 5 bases and J by 0 bases, and 9 bases separated the two germline ends. The chain's CDR3 is CASSTYRSTDTQYF. For the CDR3, the DNA is TGTGCCAGCAGCACCTACAGGAGCACAGATACGCAGTATTTT.

The V gene is TRBV18, the J gene TRBJ1-4; tentative D call: TRBD1 (5 bases). Between the trimmed V and J ends, which lost 0 bases and 8 bases, there was a span of 10 bases. Germline lookup yields CDR1 KGHSH and CDR2 LQKENI. CDR3 length: 14 amino acids. Written as DNA, the CDR3 is TGTGCCAGCTCACCACCGGGACTCTGGGAAAAACTGTTTTTT. The encoded protein is CASSPPGLWEKLFF.

This clone was detected only a few times. The V call is TRBV9, the J call TRBJ2-1; no definite D call. Germline CDR1 and CDR2: SGDLS and YYNGEE. CDR3 length equals 14 residues. Trimming took off 0 bases at V and 2 bases at J, with 6 bases between the two ends. For the CDR3, the DNA is TGTGCCAGCAGCGTAGGCCTAGCCTACAATGAGCAGTTCTTC. This sequence encodes CASSVGLAYNEQFF. The full variable domain, with the rest looked up from reference TRBV9 and TRBJ2-1, is DSGVTQTPKHLITATGQRVTLRCSPRSGDLSVYWYQQSLDQGLQFLIQYYNGEERAKGNILERFSAQQFPDLHSELNLSSLELGDSALYFCASSVGLAYNEQFFGPGTRLTVL.

This clone was observed a handful of times. V gene TRBV5-1 combines with J gene TRBJ2-7, with D uncertain. The CDR3 has 14 amino acids. V shed 4 bases and J shed 2 bases, with 13 bases lying between them. Germline CDR1 is SGHRS and CDR2 is YFSETQ. The CDR3 protein is CASSPGPHAYEQYV. The DNA for the CDR3 is TGCGCCAGCAGCCCCGGACCGCATGCCTACGAGCAGTACGTC.

The J gene is TRBJ1-1, the V gene TRBV7-9; D call uncertain. CDR3 length: 9 residues. Germline lookup yields CDR1 SEHNR and CDR2 FQNEAQ (reference sequence). The CDR3 DNA is TGTGTAACGGCCACTGAAGCTTTCTTT. It is translated as CVTATEAFF.

Only a few counts were recorded for this clone. The chain carries TRBV7-2 and TRBJ2-5, with 9 nucleotides matching TRBD2. The trim removed 3 bases at V and 4 bases at J, leaving 6 bases unmatched. This CDR3 spans 15 amino acids. Germline V gives CDR1 SGHTA, CDR2 FQGNSA. The CDR3 sequence: CASSFSSGVGETQYF. CDR3 nucleotides: TGTGCCAGCAGCTTCTCTAGCGGGGTAGGAGAGACCCAGTACTTC.

This clone was counted between two and nine times. This chain joins TRBV5-6 and TRBJ1-2; D is perhaps TRBD1 (5 bases). V lost 3 bases and J 6 bases, leaving 15 bases between the germline ends. The CDR3 loop spans 14 amino acids. Per germline, CDR1 SGHDT and CDR2 YYEEEE. CDR3 DNA sequence: TGTGCCAGCAGCTGGGGACGGAATCAGGATGGCTACACCTTC. It yields the protein CASSWGRNQDGYTF.

This clone came up a few times. The V and J genes are TRBV7-2 and TRBJ2-3; 11 nucleotides match TRBD1. This CDR3 has 16 amino acids. V dropped 5 bases and J dropped 2; count of bases not matched to a gene: 6. The germline V gene encodes CDR1 SGHTA and CDR2 FQGNSA. The DNA of the CDR3 is TGTGCCAGCAGCCCATGGACAGGGGGCGTCACAGATACGCAGTATTTT. Translated: CASSPWTGGVTDTQYF.

The chain uses TRBV15 and TRBJ2-3; tentative D call: TRBD2 (6 bases). Deletions cut 0 bases from V and 4 bases from J, with 17 bases between. The CDR3 contains 17 residues. CDR1 is LNHNV, CDR2 YYDKDF, per germline (reference sequence). CDR3 loop: CATSRDRADAGSDTQYF. The CDR3 nucleotides read TGTGCCACCAGCAGAGATCGAGCTGATGCGGGATCAGATACGCAGTATTTT.

The V call is TRBV4-2, the J call TRBJ2-2; 11 positions match TRBD2. The CDR3 contains 17 residues. Losses at the gene ends were 0 bases for V and 7 bases for J; bases not matched to a gene: 7. The V gene's germline CDR1 is LGHNA and CDR2 YNFKEQ. The CDR3 spells CASSQDLAGGGSGELFF. CDR3 coding DNA: TGTGCCAGCAGCCAAGATCTAGCGGGAGGAGGTAGCGGGGAGCTGTTTTTT.